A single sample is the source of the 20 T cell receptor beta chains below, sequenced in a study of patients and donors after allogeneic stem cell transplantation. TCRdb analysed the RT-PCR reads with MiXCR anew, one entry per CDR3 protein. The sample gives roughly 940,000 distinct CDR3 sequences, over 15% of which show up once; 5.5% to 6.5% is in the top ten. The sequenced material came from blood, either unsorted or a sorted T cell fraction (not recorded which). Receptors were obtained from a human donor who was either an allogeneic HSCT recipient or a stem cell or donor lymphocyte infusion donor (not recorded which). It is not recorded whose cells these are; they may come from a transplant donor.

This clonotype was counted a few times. CDR3 sequence reads: CASRHSRVGELFF. CDR3 coding DNA: TGTGCCAGCAGGCACTCGAGGGTCGGGGAGCTGTTTTTT. The rearrangement joins TRBV6-2 or TRBV6-3 to TRBJ2-2; D perhaps matches TRBD2 (5 bases). Germline V CDR1 and CDR2: MNHEY, SVGEGT. CDR3 length equals 13 residues. V lost 6 bases, J lost 7 bases, and 12 bases lay in between.

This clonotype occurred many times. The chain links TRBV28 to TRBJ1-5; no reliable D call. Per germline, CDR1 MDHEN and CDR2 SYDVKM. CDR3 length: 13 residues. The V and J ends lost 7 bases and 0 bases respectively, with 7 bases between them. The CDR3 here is CASTEDSNQPQHF. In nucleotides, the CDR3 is TGTGCCAGCACAGAGGATAGCAATCAGCCCCAGCATTTT.

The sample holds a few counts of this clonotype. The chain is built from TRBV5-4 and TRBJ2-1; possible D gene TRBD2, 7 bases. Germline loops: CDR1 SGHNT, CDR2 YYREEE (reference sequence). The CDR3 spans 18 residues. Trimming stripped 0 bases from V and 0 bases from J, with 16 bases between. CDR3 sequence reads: CASSLALGRGGSYNEQFF. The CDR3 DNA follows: TGTGCCAGCAGCTTGGCCTTGGGAAGGGGGGGCTCCTACAATGAGCAGTTCTTC.

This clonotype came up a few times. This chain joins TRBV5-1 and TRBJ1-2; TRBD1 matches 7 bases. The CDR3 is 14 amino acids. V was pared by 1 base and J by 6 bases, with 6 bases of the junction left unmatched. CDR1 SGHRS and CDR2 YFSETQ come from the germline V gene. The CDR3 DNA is TGCGCCAGCAGCTTGAAGTGGGACAGCAATGGCTACACCTTC. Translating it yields CASSLKWDSNGYTF.

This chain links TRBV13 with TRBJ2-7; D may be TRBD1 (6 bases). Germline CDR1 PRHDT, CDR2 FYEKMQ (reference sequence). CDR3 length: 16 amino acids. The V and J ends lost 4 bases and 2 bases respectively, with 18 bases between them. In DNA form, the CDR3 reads TGTGCCAGCAGCTCGGAAGGTGTCAGGGGAACCTACGAGCAGTACTTC. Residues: CASSSEGVRGTYEQYF.

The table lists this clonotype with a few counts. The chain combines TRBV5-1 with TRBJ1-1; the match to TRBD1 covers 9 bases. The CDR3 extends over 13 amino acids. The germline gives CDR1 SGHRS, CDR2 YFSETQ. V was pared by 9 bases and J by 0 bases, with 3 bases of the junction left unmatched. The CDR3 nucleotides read TGCGCCACAAGGGACAGGGTGAACACTGAAGCTTTCTTT. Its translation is CATRDRVNTEAFF.

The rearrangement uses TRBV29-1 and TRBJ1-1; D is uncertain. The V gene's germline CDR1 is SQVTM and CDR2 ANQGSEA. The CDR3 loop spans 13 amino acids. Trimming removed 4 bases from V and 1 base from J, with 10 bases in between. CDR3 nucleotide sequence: TGCAGCGTTGGCTCCAGCAAGAACACTGAAGCTTTCTTT. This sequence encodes CSVGSSKNTEAFF.

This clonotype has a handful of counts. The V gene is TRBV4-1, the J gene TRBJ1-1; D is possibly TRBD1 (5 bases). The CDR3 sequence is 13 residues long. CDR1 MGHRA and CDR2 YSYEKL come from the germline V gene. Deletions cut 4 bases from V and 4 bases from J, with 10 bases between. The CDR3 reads CASSPVGGTEAFF. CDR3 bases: TGCGCCAGCAGCCCCGTGGGGGGCACTGAAGCTTTCTTT.

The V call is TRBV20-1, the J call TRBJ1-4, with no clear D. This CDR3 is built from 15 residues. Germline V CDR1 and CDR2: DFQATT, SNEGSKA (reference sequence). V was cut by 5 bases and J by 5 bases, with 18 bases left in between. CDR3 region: CSASRPGLVNEKLFF. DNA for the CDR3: TGCAGTGCTTCGCGCCCTGGATTAGTCAATGAAAAACTGTTTTTT.

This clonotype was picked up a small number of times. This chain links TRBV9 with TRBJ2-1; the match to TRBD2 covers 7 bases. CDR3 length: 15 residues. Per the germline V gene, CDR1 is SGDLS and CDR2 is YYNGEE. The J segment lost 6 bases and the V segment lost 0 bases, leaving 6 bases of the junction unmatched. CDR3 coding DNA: TGTGCCAGCAGCGTAGGTGGGAGGGCCCCCAATGAGCAGTTCTTC. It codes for CASSVGGRAPNEQFF.

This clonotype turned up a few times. The CDR3 DNA sequence: TGCGCCAGCAGCTGGCGGGTGGGACTAGAGGGCAATGAGCAGTTCTTC. Its protein product is CASSWRVGLEGNEQFF. This chain uses TRBV5-1 with TRBJ2-1; 8 nucleotides line up with TRBD2. The CDR3 totals 16 residues. The ends lost 3 bases at V and 6 bases at J; junction bases unmatched: 11. Germline CDR1 reads SGHRS; CDR2 reads YFSETQ.

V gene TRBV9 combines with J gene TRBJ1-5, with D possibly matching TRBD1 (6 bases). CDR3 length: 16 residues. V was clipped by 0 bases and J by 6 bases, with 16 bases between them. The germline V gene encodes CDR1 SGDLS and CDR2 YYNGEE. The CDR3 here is CASSVDSGGLGQPQHF. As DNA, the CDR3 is TGTGCCAGCAGCGTAGATTCTGGGGGCTTGGGTCAGCCCCAGCATTTT.

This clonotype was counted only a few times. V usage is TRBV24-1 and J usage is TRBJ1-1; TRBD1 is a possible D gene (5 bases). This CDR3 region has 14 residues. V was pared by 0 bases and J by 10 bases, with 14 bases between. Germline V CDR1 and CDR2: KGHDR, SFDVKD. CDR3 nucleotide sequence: TGTGCCACCAGTGATTTGCAGAGGGTTGGGGGAGCTTTCTTT. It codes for CATSDLQRVGGAFF.

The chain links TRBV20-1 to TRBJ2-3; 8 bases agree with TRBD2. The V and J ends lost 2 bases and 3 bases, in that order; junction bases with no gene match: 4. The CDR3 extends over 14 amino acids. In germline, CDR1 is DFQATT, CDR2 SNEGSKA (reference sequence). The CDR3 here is CSARMLAGTDTQYF. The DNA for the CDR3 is TGCAGTGCTAGAATGCTAGCGGGTACAGATACGCAGTATTTT.

The CDR3 coding sequence is TGTGCCAGCAGCTTCTTGACTAGCGCGCCCTACAATGAGCAGTTCTTC. Translated: CASSFLTSAPYNEQFF. V is TRBV7-9 and J is TRBJ2-1, with TRBD2 matching 8 bases. Germline CDR1 SEHNR, CDR2 FQNEAQ (reference sequence). There are 16 residues in the CDR3. After removal of 3 bases from V and 2 bases from J, the junction contained 6 bases not matched to a gene.

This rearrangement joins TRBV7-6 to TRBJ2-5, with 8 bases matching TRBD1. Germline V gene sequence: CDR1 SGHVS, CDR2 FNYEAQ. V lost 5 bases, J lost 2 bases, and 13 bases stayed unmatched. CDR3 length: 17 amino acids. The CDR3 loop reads CASSTAGTGLLQETQYF. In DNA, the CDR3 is TGTGCCAGCAGCACCGCCGGGACAGGCCTTTTACAAGAGACCCAGTACTTC.

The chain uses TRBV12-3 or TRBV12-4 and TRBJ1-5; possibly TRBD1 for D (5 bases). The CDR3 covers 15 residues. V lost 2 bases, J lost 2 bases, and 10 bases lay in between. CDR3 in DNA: TGTGCCAGCAGTTTACAGGGATGGCGCAATCAGCCCCAGCATTTT. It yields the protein CASSLQGWRNQPQHF.

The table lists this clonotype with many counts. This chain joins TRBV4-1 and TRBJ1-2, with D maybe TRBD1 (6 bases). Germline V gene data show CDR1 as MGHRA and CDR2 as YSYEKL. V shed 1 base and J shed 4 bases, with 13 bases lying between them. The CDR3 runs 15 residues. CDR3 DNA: TGCGCCAGCAGCCAAGTTCGACAGGTCGTCTATGGCTACACCTTC. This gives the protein CASSQVRQVVYGYTF.

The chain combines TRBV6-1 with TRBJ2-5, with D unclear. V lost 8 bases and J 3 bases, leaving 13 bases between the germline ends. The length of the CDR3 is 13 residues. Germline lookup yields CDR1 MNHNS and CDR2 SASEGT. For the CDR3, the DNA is TGTGCCAGCCGACCCGACTCCGAAGAGACCCAGTACTTC. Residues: CASRPDSEETQYF.

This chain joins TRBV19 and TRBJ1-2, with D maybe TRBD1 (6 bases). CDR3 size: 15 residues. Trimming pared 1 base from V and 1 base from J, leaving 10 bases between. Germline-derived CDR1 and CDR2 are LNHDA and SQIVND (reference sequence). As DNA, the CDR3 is TGTGCCAGTAGTATAGCAGGGGCGCTTAACTATGGCTACACCTTC. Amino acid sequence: CASSIAGALNYGYTF.